This T cell receptor beta chain is drawn from a study of T-cell memory formation after mild COVID-19. About the study: Largely donor-specific TCR clusters were found. Study-level findings and limits: Clones from the second wave (peaking day 37) had unconfirmed SARS-CoV-2 specificity. Cross-reactive memory seemingly joined, as some responding clones were found in pre-infection memory.

TCRdb re-derived calls from the 5' RACE reads in MiXCR, one entry per CDR3 protein. The top ten hold 20% to 25% of the sample, which has approximately 260,000 distinct CDR3 sequences, 15% to 20% seen once. Comments on this clonotype: Its antigen is unknown. This could be a read error, since a much larger clone is one nucleotide away.

The germline V gene has CDR1 SGHAT and CDR2 FQNNGV. The CDR3 sequence is 14 residues long. The clonotype was recovered from a young man who had mild COVID-19 (a few samples of this study predate the infection). Cell type and time point are not known. The specimen was PBMCs or a T cell subset sorted from them (not recorded which). V is TRBV11-2 and J is TRBJ2-5; D remains unclear. The CDR3 sequence is CDSSSRQTEETQYF. The CDR3 DNA reads as TGTGACAGCAGCTCCAGGCAAACTGAGGAGACCCAGTACTTC.